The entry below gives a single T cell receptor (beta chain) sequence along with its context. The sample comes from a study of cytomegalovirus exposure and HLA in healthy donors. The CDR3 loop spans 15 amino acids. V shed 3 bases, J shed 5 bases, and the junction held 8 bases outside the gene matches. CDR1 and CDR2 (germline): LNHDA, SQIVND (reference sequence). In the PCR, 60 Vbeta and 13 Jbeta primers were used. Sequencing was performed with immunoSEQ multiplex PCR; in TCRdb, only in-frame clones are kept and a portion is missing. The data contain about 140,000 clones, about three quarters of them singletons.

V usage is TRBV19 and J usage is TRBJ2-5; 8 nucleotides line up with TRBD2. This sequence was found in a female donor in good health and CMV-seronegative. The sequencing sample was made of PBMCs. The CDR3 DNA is TGTGCCAGTAGTATCGCTGCGGGGGGCTCGGAGACCCAGTACTTC. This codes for CASSIAAGGSETQYF. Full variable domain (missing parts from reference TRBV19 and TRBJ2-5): DGGITQSPKYLFRKEGQNVTLSCEQNLNHDAMYWYRQDPGQGLRLIYYSQIVNDFQKGDIAEGYSVSREKKESFPLTVTSAQKNPTAFYLCASSIAAGGSETQYFGPGTRLLVL.